The T cell receptor beta chain under discussion was sequenced for a study of T cells expressing NK-cell markers. Background on the study: Sorted CD3+CD56+NKG2C+, CD3+CD56+NKG2C- and CD3+CD56-NKG2C+ T cells provided the TCR beta repertoires. Seropositivity for HCMV was found in seven of the eight sequenced donors, with one seronegative.

Reanalyzing the 5' RACE reads, TCRdb keeps one entry per CDR3 protein, without DNA. Its table records under 600,000 distinct CDR3 sequences. The CDR3 length is 14 residues. Germline-derived CDR1 and CDR2 are SGHNT and YENEEA. The source of this sequence is a woman aged 45-65 years in good health. Specimen: blood T cells: a sorted CD56 or NKG2C T cell subset, CD4+ or CD8+ T cells, or bulk PBMC T cells (not recorded which). The genes are TRBV11-3 and TRBJ1-1. CDR3 region: CASSLVRGEGEAFF. Variable domain in full (rest from reference TRBV11-3 and TRBJ1-1): EAGVVQSPRYKIIEKKQPVAFWCNPISGHNTLYWYLQNLGQGPELLIRYENEEAVDDSQLPKDRFSAERLKGVDSTLKIQPAELGDSAVYLCASSLVRGEGEAFFGQGTRLTVV.